This T cell receptor (beta chain) derives from a study of blood T cell repertoires in COVID-19. Turning to the study itself: Samples came from the United States, Italy and Spain, spanning acute and convalescent COVID-19.

The authors' processing: Reference gene primer amplification gave nucleated cell count estimates. Measured with immunoSEQ multiplex PCR; TCRdb has only the in-frame clones, and not every one. V and J calls and clone size are copied from that table; D and trimming were computed from the DNA. Counted here are about 140,000 clones, approximately 84% occurring once; the ten biggest clones make up approximately 4%. CDR3 size: 17 residues. The junction had 5 bases not matched to a gene; V was cut back by 1 base and J by 5 bases. Germline CDR1 reads SGHVS; CDR2 reads FQNEAQ. The rearrangement joins TRBV7-8 to TRBJ2-2, with TRBD2 identical over 12 bases. The clonotype originates from a woman aged 55-75 years with acute or convalescent COVID-19. Sequencing was performed on peripheral blood. The CDR3 region is CASSLGLAGVRTGELFF. The CDR3 DNA sequence: TGTGCCAGCAGCTTAGGACTAGCGGGAGTGCGAACCGGGGAGCTGTTTTTT.